This paragraph reports one T cell receptor (beta chain). The CDR3 sequence is 14 residues long. Trimming cost V 3 bases and J 1 base; bases outside gene matches: 3. Germline assignment: CDR1 SGHRS and CDR2 YFSETQ. Clones were read by immunoSEQ multiplex PCR, and TCRdb kept only the in-frame ones, dropping some. The sample consists of a few hundred thousand clones, 85% to 90% of them appearing once. This entry comes from a study of blood T cell repertoires in COVID-19. In the study overall: In each case, the material was cDNA or gDNA derived from T cells, B-cell-depleted T cells, or PBMCs.

Specimen: peripheral blood. This TCR came from a man aged 55 to 70 who had recovered from COVID-19. The chain recombines TRBV5-1 with TRBJ1-1; 7 bases map to TRBD1. The chain's CDR3 is CASSSRTGNTEAFF. Written as DNA, the CDR3 is TGCGCCAGCAGCTCCAGGACAGGGAACACTGAAGCTTTCTTT.